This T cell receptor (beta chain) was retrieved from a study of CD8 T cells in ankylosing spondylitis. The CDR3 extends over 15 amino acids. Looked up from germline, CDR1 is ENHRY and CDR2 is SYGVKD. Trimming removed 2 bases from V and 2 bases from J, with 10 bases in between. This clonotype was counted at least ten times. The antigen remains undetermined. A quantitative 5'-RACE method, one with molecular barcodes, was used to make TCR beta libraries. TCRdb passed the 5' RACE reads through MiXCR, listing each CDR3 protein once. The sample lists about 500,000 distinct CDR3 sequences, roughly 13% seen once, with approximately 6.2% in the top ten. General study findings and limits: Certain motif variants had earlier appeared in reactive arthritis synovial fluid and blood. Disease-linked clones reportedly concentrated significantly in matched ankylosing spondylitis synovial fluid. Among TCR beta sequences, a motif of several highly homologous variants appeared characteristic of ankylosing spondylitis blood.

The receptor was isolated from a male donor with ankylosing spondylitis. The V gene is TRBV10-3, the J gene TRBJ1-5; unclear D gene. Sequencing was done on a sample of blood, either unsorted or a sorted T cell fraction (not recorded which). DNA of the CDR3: TGTGCCATCAGTGAGGGACCCACAGGCAATCAGCCCCAGCATTTT. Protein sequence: CAISEGPTGNQPQHF.